This T cell receptor (beta chain) was found in a study of T cells in Graves' hyperthyroidism and ophthalmopathy (dated by TCRdb to 2018 to 2020). For context, the study as a whole: Peripheral blood was sampled at the time of initial diagnosis, prior to any treatment. To identify distinguishing TCR V-J signatures, a discovery cohort of 90 to 100 patients was used, comprising fewer than 45 with Graves' ophthalmopathy and some 57 with stable Graves' hyperthyroidism. Prospective prediction of ophthalmopathy was tested in an independent validation cohort consisting of roughly 20 hyperthyroidism patients and around 16 patients who later progressed to ophthalmopathy. The approximately 100 discovery patients were divided at random into training and test sets in a 7:3 ratio. In addition, the study compared T-cell repertoires in thyroid tissue and in blood from about 6 Graves' hyperthyroidism patients. Following sampling, methimazole starting at 30 mg daily was given to hyperthyroidism patients, and high-dose intravenous methylprednisolone was given to ophthalmopathy patients. According to the paper, TCR Vbeta CDR3 sequencing was carried out on some 140 peripheral blood samples, which came from fewer than 50 ophthalmopathy, about 75 hyperthyroidism and some 17 progressor patients.

The TCR beta CDR3 regions were amplified from the RNA transcripts. A first-round RT-PCR of the TCR CDR3 used the HTBI primer set with the Qiagen OneStep RT-PCR kit. Libraries were constructed in a second round of multiplex PCR, after which size selection and purification were performed. Paired-end sequencing of the libraries was performed with 100 bp reads on an Illumina HiSeq2000. Per the original workflow: SOAPnuke was used to process the raw data, throwing out any read that contained adapters or uncalled bases, had a mean Phred below 15, or lacked an exact constant-primer or identifier match. High-quality paired reads were merged with COPE v1.2.5, and unique nucleotide sequences were defined as clonotypes. Clonotypes were aligned to IMGT TRBV, TRBD and TRBJ reference segments using MiTCR v1.1. Analysis was restricted to V-J combinations with a frequency above 0.0001, which covered roughly 99% of repertoires. A TCS score was defined as the ratio between F50 (clonal expansion) and ExV (chaos), using BLOSUM62-based TCRdist between CDR3 peptides within each V-J. Welch's t-statistics and random forest reduced around 510 V-J features to fewer than 15, which were used in a naive Bayes classifier (R e1071). TCRdb took the public reads, trimmed them with fastp at Q25, ran MiXCR for clone calling and kept in-frame beta chains. Merged by CDR3 protein, the rows form single entries marked with the most common genes and DNA. The V and J calls here are based on TCRdb, not the publication. The sample yields about 250,000 distinct CDR3 sequences; 20% to 25% were counted once. 50% to 75% of the sample is in the top ten clones.

This clonotype has a count of ten or more. No cognate antigen has been identified for it. The sample holds no much larger clone one base away, and base qualities are not on file. Inclusive of the bounding cysteine and phenylalanine, the CDR3 is 12 residues long. CDR3 DNA only is kept here, 36 bases in frame from base 1. According to the germline V gene (reference sequence), CDR1 reads DFQATT and CDR2 reads SNEGSKA. Relative to germline, V is 6 bases shorter and J is 0 bases shorter, with 5 bases between their ends. Moderately to severely active disease, a Clinical Activity Score of at least 3, a NOSPECS grade of at least 4, and a duration under 3 months were present in ophthalmopathy patients. Any patient with an uncontrolled infection, another autoimmune disease, pregnancy or lactation was excluded. Diagnoses relied on clinical symptoms, serum thyroxine and TRAb, thyroid ultrasound and orbital computed tomography. PBMCs were separated from roughly 10 ml of fresh peripheral blood using Ficoll-Paque density gradient centrifugation. Trizol reagent was used to extract total RNA, and RNA quality was then checked on an Agilent 2100 Bioanalyzer.

Study-wide conclusions, independent of this receptor: A 13 V-J signature model separated ophthalmopathy from stable hyperthyroidism, with around 91% sensitivity and roughly 81% specificity in cross-validation and 80%/75% in testing. In validation, the model predicted progression to ophthalmopathy with 65% to 71% sensitivity and approximately 78% specificity, a median of approximately 6.7 months before onset. Sample size was not statistically predetermined, and investigators were not blinded to group allocation. Most expanded thyroid clonotypes (frequency above 0.001) were also found in blood, which suggests that blood repertoires may mirror thyroid immune responses.

Sequencing input: blood. The receptor was isolated from a man aged 25-45 years with Graves' ophthalmopathy. The chain is assembled from TRBV20-1 and TRBJ2-2, with a weak D call of TRBD2 (5 bases match). The DNA sequence reads TGCAGTGCACTAGCGAACACCGGGGAGCTGTTTTTT. This sequence encodes CSALANTGELFF.